These T cell receptor beta chains were read from a single sample in a study of T cell responses to AZD1222 COVID-19 vaccine. Assay: immunoSEQ multiplex PCR; the TCRdb copy retains only in-frame clones and omits some. The table has about 140,000 clones, 70% to 90% seen once. Sequences were derived from peripheral blood, sampled on day 0 of AZD1222 vaccination. Receptors were obtained from an adult in good health. Each CDR3 is given with its conserved first and last residue. D genes are given only for firm matches. Clone size is given for some rows only: seen once, a few or many times, or a class if the clone is expanded.

TRBV6-5	13	few	TRBJ1-2	.	CASSLGVGYGYTF	TGTGCCAGCAGCTTAGGGGTTGGCTATGGCTACACCTTC
TRBV19	15	.	TRBJ1-4	TRBD1	CASTEPDRGNEKLFF	TGTGCCAGTACCGAGCCTGACAGGGGAAATGAAAAACTGTTTTTT
TRBV11-2	14	.	TRBJ1-1	.	CASSRLVGPAEAFF	TGTGCCAGCAGCCGCCTGGTGGGGCCCGCTGAAGCTTTCTTT
TRBV29-1	16	.	TRBJ1-1	.	CSVWRGTDKMNTEAFF	TGCAGCGTTTGGCGTGGGACGGACAAAATGAACACTGAAGCTTTCTTT
TRBV7-2	16	.	TRBJ1-3	.	CASSLYVPGGGNTIYF	TGTGCCAGCAGCTTATATGTGCCGGGGGGCGGAAACACCATATATTTT
TRBV19	16	once	TRBJ1-6	TRBD1	CASSIVLRGRNSPLHF	TGTGCCAGTAGTATAGTTCTCAGGGGGAGGAATTCACCCCTCCACTTT
TRBV4-1	11	.	TRBJ2-1	.	CASTLGAEQFF	TGCGCCAGCACGCTGGGGGCTGAGCAGTTCTTC
TRBV30	14	.	TRBJ1-2	.	CAWRAPGRDYGYTF	TGTGCCTGGAGAGCCCCGGGTCGGGACTATGGCTACACCTTC
TRBV5-1	13	.	TRBJ2-7	.	CASSLDGGPEQYF	TGCGCCAGCAGCTTGGACGGGGGACCAGAGCAGTACTTC
TRBV14	14	.	TRBJ2-5	.	CASSQDTTQETQYF	TGTGCCAGCAGCCAAGATACAACCCAAGAGACCCAGTACTTC
TRBV6-2/TRBV6-3	18	.	TRBJ1-2	.	CASSTLRVSRGANYGYTF	TGTGCCAGCAGCACACTCCGGGTCAGCCGAGGAGCTAACTATGGCTACACCTTC
TRBV27	15	.	TRBJ2-2	.	CASIGRSVDTGELFF	TGTGCCAGCATAGGCAGATCTGTGGACACCGGGGAGCTGTTTTTT
TRBV28	16	.	TRBJ2-1	TRBD2	CASSVISSGRVNEQFF	TGTGCCAGCAGCGTGATTTCTAGCGGGAGAGTCAATGAGCAGTTCTTC
TRBV4-3	16	.	TRBJ2-4	TRBD2	CASSQDRLANKNIQYF	TGCGCCAGCAGCCAAGATCGACTAGCGAATAAAAACATTCAGTACTTC
TRBV15	16	.	TRBJ1-4	TRBD1	CATSLRDRGSNEKLFF	TGTGCCACCAGCTTACGGGACAGGGGATCTAATGAAAAACTGTTTTTT
TRBV2	13	.	TRBJ1-1	TRBD1	CASTLDRVTEAFF	TGTGCCAGCACCTTAGACAGGGTCACTGAAGCTTTCTTT
TRBV6-5	14	.	TRBJ1-1	.	CASSPYKTETEAFF	TGTGCCAGCAGTCCATACAAAACAGAGACTGAAGCTTTCTTT
TRBV6-6	15	.	TRBJ1-4	.	CASSFRGSGNEKLFF	TGTGCCAGCAGCTTTAGGGGTTCGGGTAATGAAAAACTGTTTTTT
TRBV7-2	14	.	TRBJ2-7	.	CASSPTAPGAEQYF	TGTGCCAGCAGCCCTACCGCTCCGGGAGCTGAGCAGTACTTC
TRBV3-1/TRBV3-2	19	few	TRBJ2-3	.	CASSQDSGASLERRDTQYF	TGTGCCAGCAGCCAAGATTCGGGGGCCTCGCTGGAGCGGAGGGATACGCAGTATTTT
TRBV6-2/TRBV6-3	15	.	TRBJ2-5	.	CASSSIASGRETQYF	TGTGCCAGCAGTTCCATAGCGTCGGGCCGAGAGACCCAGTACTTC
TRBV7-8	13	.	TRBJ2-7	.	CASSSHPGREQYF	TGTGCCAGCAGCTCTCATCCAGGGCGCGAGCAGTACTTC
TRBV27	16	.	TRBJ1-3	TRBD1	CASSLSPTGVGNTIYF	TGTGCCAGCAGTTTATCGCCGACAGGGGTTGGAAACACCATATATTTT
TRBV6-5	14	.	TRBJ2-1	.	CASSLVGGYNEQFF	TGTGCCAGCAGTCTCGTGGGGGGCTACAATGAGCAGTTCTTC
TRBV27	15	.	TRBJ2-7	TRBD2	CATDLAGGGSYEQYF	TGTGCCACCGATCTAGCGGGAGGCGGCTCCTACGAGCAGTACTTC
TRBV19	15	.	TRBJ2-3	TRBD2	CASSKGTRGTDTQYF	TGTGCCAGTAGTAAGGGGACTAGAGGCACAGATACGCAGTATTTT
TRBV6-4	15	.	TRBJ2-3	.	CASSFTGGDTDTQYF	TGTGCCAGCAGCTTTACAGGAGGGGACACAGATACGCAGTATTTT
TRBV5-1	14	few	TRBJ1-1	.	CASSLDSANTEAFF	TGCGCCAGCAGCTTGGACTCGGCGAACACTGAAGCTTTCTTT
TRBV11-3	17	.	TRBJ2-5	TRBD2	CASSSPRASGTRGTQYF	TGTGCCAGCAGCTCACCCAGGGCTAGCGGGACCCGGGGGACCCAGTACTTC
TRBV27	15	.	TRBJ2-3	.	CASSFISASTDTQYF	TGTGCCAGCAGTTTTATTAGCGCAAGCACAGATACGCAGTATTTT
TRBV12-3/TRBV12-4	12	.	TRBJ2-7	.	CASGSGSYEQYF	TGTGCCTCAGGGTCGGGGTCCTACGAGCAGTACTTC
TRBV6-4	13	.	TRBJ2-1	.	CASSRDSNNEQFF	TGTGCCAGCAGCCGGGACTCCAACAATGAGCAGTTCTTC
TRBV18	13	.	TRBJ2-7	TRBD1	CASSSTGVSEQYF	TGTGCCAGCTCCTCGACAGGGGTCTCCGAGCAGTACTTC
TRBV7-3	15	.	TRBJ2-1	.	CASSPGRLNYNEQFF	TGTGCCAGCAGCCCGGGGCGTTTGAACTACAATGAGCAGTTCTTC
TRBV4-3	15	.	TRBJ1-6	TRBD1	CASSQDRGFNSPLHF	TGCGCCAGCAGCCAGGACAGGGGATTCAATTCACCCCTCCACTTT
TRBV27	12	.	TRBJ2-1	TRBD2	CASSRFSGSRFF	TGTGCCAGCAGTAGATTTAGCGGGAGCAGGTTCTTC
TRBV6-2/TRBV6-3	15	.	TRBJ1-1	TRBD1	CASSYGRGLNTEAFF	TGTGCCAGCAGTTACGGCAGGGGGCTGAACACTGAAGCTTTCTTT
TRBV9	17	.	TRBJ2-1	TRBD2	CASSVDDSGSLRNEQFF	TGTGCCAGCAGCGTAGACGATAGCGGGAGTCTACGCAATGAGCAGTTCTTC
TRBV24-1	19	.	TRBJ2-1	.	CATSAIRRQNSRSYNEQFF	TGTGCCACCAGTGCCATACGTCGTCAGAATAGTAGGTCCTACAATGAGCAGTTCTTC
TRBV12-3/TRBV12-4	13	.	TRBJ1-5	.	CASSRTLGQPQHF	TGTGCCAGCAGTAGGACATTAGGTCAGCCCCAGCATTTT
TRBV18	14	.	TRBJ1-1	.	CASSPPRINTEAFF	TGTGCCAGCTCACCACCAAGGATTAACACTGAAGCTTTCTTT
TRBV7-2	16	.	TRBJ2-1	TRBD1	CASSLIQGRGANEQFF	TGTGCCAGCAGCTTAATACAGGGGCGTGGGGCCAATGAGCAGTTCTTC
TRBV11-3	16	.	TRBJ1-6	.	CASSLGLASGNSPLHF	TGTGCCAGCAGCTTGGGACTGGCTTCGGGAAATTCACCCCTCCACTTT